This T cell receptor beta chain emerged from a study of cytomegalovirus exposure and HLA in healthy donors. Notes on the study in general: Sequencing likely produced, as an artifact, a cluster of highly shared sequence variants.

The PCR made use of 60 Vbeta and 13 Jbeta primers. Clones were read by immunoSEQ multiplex PCR, and TCRdb kept only the in-frame ones, dropping some. The data hold under 200,000 clones, with over 75% observed a single time. Remarks on this clone: The antigen is unknown.

Trimming pared 9 bases from V and 0 bases from J, leaving 9 bases between. The CDR3 covers 12 residues. Germline CDR1 is MNHNS and CDR2 is SASEGT. The sequenced sample consisted of PBMCs. The TCR sequence derives from a man aged 55 to 70 in good health and CMV-seronegative. The chain has TRBV6-1 and TRBJ2-7, with D possibly matching TRBD2 (5 bases). The CDR3 nucleotides are TGTGCCAGTTTCCGGGACTCCTACGAGCAGTACTTC. This sequence encodes CASFRDSYEQYF.